This T cell receptor (beta chain) was sequenced for a study of a mutant IDH1 vaccine in newly diagnosed glioma. In the study overall: Patients began vaccination 4-6 weeks after radiotherapy alone, or with temozolomide cycles. Previous care, which was radiotherapy, temozolomide, or both, most often involved both. Sex among treated patients split 62.5% male, 37.5% female; mean age was approximately 40 years.

The sample's time point: week 23, last vaccination. With topical imiquimod, each dose of the vaccine consisted of 300 ug of mutant IDH1 20-mer peptide. General observations from the study: Immune responses induced by vaccination arose in approximately 93% of the patients.

Sequencing used immunoSEQ multiplex PCR; TCRdb keeps in-frame clones, though not all of them. The data hold tens of thousands of clones, with 91% observed a single time. CDR1 and CDR2 (germline): SGHRS, YFSETQ. The CDR3 sequence is 14 residues long. Between the trimmed V and J ends, which lost 2 bases and 5 bases, there was a span of 12 bases. On this clone itself: Its specificity is not known.

The sample here was PBMCs, taken from a glioma patient whose treatment included an IDH1 peptide vaccine. The receptor was derived from a man between 50 and 59 years old with glioma. The V gene is TRBV5-1, the J gene TRBJ2-3; TRBD1 or TRBD2 may be the D gene (5 bases each). The CDR3 DNA reads TGCGCCAGCAGCTTTGAGGGGCGCGGAGATACGCAGTATTTT. Translating gives CASSFEGRGDTQYF.